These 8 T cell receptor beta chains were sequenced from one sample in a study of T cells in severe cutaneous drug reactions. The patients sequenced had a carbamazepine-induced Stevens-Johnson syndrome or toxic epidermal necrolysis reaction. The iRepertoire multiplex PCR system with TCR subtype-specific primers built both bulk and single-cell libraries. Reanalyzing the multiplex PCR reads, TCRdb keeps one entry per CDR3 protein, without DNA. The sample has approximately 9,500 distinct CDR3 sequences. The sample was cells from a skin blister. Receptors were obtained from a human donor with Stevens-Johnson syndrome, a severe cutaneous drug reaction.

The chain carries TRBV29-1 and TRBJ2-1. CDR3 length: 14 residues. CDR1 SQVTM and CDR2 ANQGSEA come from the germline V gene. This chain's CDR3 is CSVGGDNAYNEQFF.

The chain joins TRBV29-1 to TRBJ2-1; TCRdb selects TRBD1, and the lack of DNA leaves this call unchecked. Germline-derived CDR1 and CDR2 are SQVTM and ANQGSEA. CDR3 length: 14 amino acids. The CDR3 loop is CSVAAGTGGNEQFF.

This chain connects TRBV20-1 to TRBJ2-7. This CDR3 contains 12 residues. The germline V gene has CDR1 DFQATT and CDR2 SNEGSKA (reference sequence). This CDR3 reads CSAHSGSYEQYF.

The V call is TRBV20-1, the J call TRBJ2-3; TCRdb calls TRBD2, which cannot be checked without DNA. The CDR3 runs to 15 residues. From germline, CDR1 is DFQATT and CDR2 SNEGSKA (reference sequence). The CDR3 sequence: CSARRSSGIGDTQYF.

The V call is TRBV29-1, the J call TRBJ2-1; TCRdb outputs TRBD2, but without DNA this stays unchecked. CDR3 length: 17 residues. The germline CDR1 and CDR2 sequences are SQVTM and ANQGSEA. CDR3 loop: CSVADILLAGAYNEQFF.

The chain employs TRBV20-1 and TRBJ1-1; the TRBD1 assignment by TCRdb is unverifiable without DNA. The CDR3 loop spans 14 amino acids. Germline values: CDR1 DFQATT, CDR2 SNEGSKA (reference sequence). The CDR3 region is CSVRGGDRDTEAFF.

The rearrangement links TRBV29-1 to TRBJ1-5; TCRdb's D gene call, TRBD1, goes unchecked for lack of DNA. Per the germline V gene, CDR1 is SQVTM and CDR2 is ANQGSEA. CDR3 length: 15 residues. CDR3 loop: CSVAESSGQGQPQHF.

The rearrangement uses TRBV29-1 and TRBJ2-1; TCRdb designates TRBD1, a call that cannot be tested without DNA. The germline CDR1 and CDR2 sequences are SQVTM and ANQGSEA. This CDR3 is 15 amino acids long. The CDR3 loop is CSVSGSGYSYNEQFF.